This T cell receptor beta chain was sequenced during a study of blood T cell repertoires in COVID-19. Study overall: Samples representing acute and convalescent COVID-19 were sourced from the United States, Italy and Spain.

Original analysis: Estimates of nucleated cell counts were drawn from the amplification of reference gene primers. The data were produced by immunoSEQ multiplex PCR, yet TCRdb's version contains in-frame clones alone and is incomplete. D and trimming were read from the DNA, whereas the V and J calls and clone size are those reported in that table. The sample holds about 200,000 clones, 70% to 85% seen once. The V gene's germline CDR1 is WNHNN and CDR2 SYGVQD (reference sequence). This CDR3 has 15 residues. Trimming cost V 4 bases and J 2 bases, with 15 bases left between them. This clone was seen more than once but under ten times.

The V gene is TRBV10-1, the J gene TRBJ2-7; tentative D call: TRBD2 (6 bases). The clonotype was recovered from a human donor in a cohort sampled during active COVID-19. The source material was peripheral blood. This CDR3 reads CASSGSGTGPYEQYF. CDR3 sequence (DNA): TGCGCCAGCAGTGGCTCCGGGACTGGACCCTACGAGCAGTACTTC.